Below, 13 T cell receptor beta chains from the same sample are listed, as sequenced in a study of T cells in Graves' hyperthyroidism and ophthalmopathy. TCR beta CDR3 region amplification was performed from RNA transcripts. The HTBI primer set served for first-round RT-PCR of the TCR CDR3. A single record per CDR3 protein comes from TCRdb applying MiXCR to the multiplex PCR reads. Among fewer than 750,000 distinct CDR3 sequences listed, about 14% were seen once. The specimen sequenced was blood. All receptors derive from a woman aged 40 to 50 with Graves' ophthalmopathy.

Notes on this clonotype: This clone may be a read error of a much larger clone one base away. This sequence joins TRBV6-5 and TRBJ2-7, with TRBD2 matching 7 bases. This CDR3 has 16 residues. The V gene end was trimmed by 0 bases and the J gene end by 6 bases; junction bases not matched to a gene: 11. Looked up from germline, CDR1 is MNHEY and CDR2 is SVGAGI. CDR3 loop: CASSYSLGGGPGEQYF. Written as DNA, the CDR3 is TGTGCCAGCAGTTACTCCCTTGGGGGAGGGCCGGGCGAGCAGTACTTC.

This rearrangement joins TRBV2 to TRBJ2-7; TRBD1 matches 10 bases. This CDR3 is built from 13 residues. Germline V gene sequence: CDR1 SNHLY, CDR2 FYNNEI. Trimming removed 8 bases from V and 3 bases from J; junction bases left unmatched: 4. CDR3 in amino acids: CASGGQGYYEQYF. The CDR3 DNA is TGTGCCAGCGGGGGACAGGGGTACTACGAGCAGTACTTC.

This clonotype was seen many times. The chain combines TRBV6-5 with TRBJ1-2; D gene ambiguous. The CDR3 loop spans 13 amino acids. The germline V and J ends were trimmed by 4 bases and 3 bases, with 9 bases remaining between them. Germline CDR1 reads MNHEY; CDR2 reads SVGAGI. CDR3 sequence: CASSSEGYYGYTF. The CDR3, as DNA: TGTGCCAGCAGTTCAGAGGGCTACTATGGCTACACCTTC.

This sequence joins TRBV7-8 and TRBJ1-1; 9 nucleotides align to TRBD1. CDR1 and CDR2 (germline): SGHVS, FQNEAQ. CDR3 length equals 15 residues. V shed 1 base and J 8 bases; nucleotides not matched to a gene: 8. The DNA for the CDR3 is TGTGCCAGCAGCTTAGGCGGGACAGGGACTGGGGAAGCTTTCTTT. Translating it yields CASSLGGTGTGEAFF.

This clonotype has more than one count but fewer than ten. The rearrangement uses TRBV30 and TRBJ2-2, with 8 bases fitting TRBD1. The germline V gene has CDR1 GTSNPN and CDR2 SVGIG (reference sequence). V was clipped by 7 bases and J by 2 bases; unmatched bases: 3. This CDR3 is built from 13 residues. The chain's CDR3 is CASGQVNTGELFF. CDR3 nucleotide sequence: TGTGCCTCGGGACAGGTCAACACCGGGGAGCTGTTTTTT.

The chain carries TRBV20-1 and TRBJ2-7, with D tentatively TRBD1 or TRBD2 (5 bases each). V was clipped by 0 bases and J by 2 bases, with 14 bases between them. Per germline, CDR1 DFQATT and CDR2 SNEGSKA (reference sequence). This CDR3 spans 15 amino acids. The CDR3 is CSARDILGVPYEQYF. The DNA of the CDR3 is TGCAGTGCTAGAGATATTCTGGGGGTGCCCTACGAGCAGTACTTC.

The rearrangement uses TRBV27 and TRBJ2-5; no firm D call. Germline-derived CDR1 and CDR2 are MNHEY and SMNVEV (reference sequence). CDR3 size: 15 residues. Trimming cost V 5 bases and J 2 bases, with 15 bases left between them. CDR3 in amino acids: CASSRTAASQETQYF. The CDR3 nucleotides are TGTGCCAGCAGTCGGACGGCCGCCAGTCAAGAGACCCAGTACTTC.

This clonotype was seen repeatedly, ten times or more. This chain joins TRBV6-2 or TRBV6-3 and TRBJ2-2; 7 nucleotides agree with TRBD2. The trim removed 6 bases at V and 4 bases at J, leaving 17 bases unmatched. The V gene's germline CDR1 is MNHEY and CDR2 SVGEGT. The CDR3 runs to 18 residues. As DNA, the CDR3 is TGTGCCAGCAGCTACCGCCCCGTTTCTAGCGGTCGCACCGGGGAGCTGTTTTTT. Translation gives CASSYRPVSSGRTGELFF.

This clonotype has ten or more counts. The gene calls are TRBV29-1 and TRBJ1-5; D is ambiguous. In germline, CDR1 is SQVTM, CDR2 ANQGSEA. CDR3 length: 13 residues. V was pared by 6 bases and J by 2 bases, with 11 bases between. In nucleotides, the CDR3 is TGCAGCGTCAGCGTCCAAGGCAATCAGCCCCAGCATTTT. Its translation: CSVSVQGNQPQHF.

This clonotype was detected many times. This chain uses TRBV10-3 with TRBJ1-2; D perhaps matches TRBD1 (5 bases). In germline, CDR1 is ENHRY, CDR2 SYGVKD. The V gene lost 0 bases and the J gene lost 3 bases, with 14 bases spanning the gap. CDR3 size: 16 residues. The CDR3 protein is CAISESTGGAYYGYTF. The DNA of the CDR3 is TGTGCCATCAGTGAGTCGACGGGGGGAGCTTACTATGGCTACACCTTC.

This clonotype was counted many times. The V gene is TRBV12-3 or TRBV12-4, the J gene TRBJ2-7, with 9 bases identical to TRBD2. The CDR3 has 16 amino acids. V gave up 4 bases and J gave up 0 bases; unmatched junction bases: 7. The CDR3 bases are TGTGCCAGCAGTTATGACGCGGGAGGGATCTCCTACGAGCAGTACTTC. It is translated as CASSYDAGGISYEQYF.

The sample holds many counts of this clonotype. J is TRBJ2-5 and V is TRBV14, with 7 positions matching TRBD1. The V gene end was trimmed by 8 bases and the J gene end by 5 bases; junction bases not matched to a gene: 8. CDR3 length: 13 amino acids. Per germline, CDR1 SGHDN and CDR2 FVKESK. CDR3 protein: CASDRVFLETQYF. The CDR3 coding sequence is TGTGCCAGCGACAGGGTTTTTCTGGAGACCCAGTACTTC.

This clonotype was seen ten or more times. The rearrangement links TRBV12-3 or TRBV12-4 to TRBJ2-7; 8 bases are a match to TRBD2. The CDR3 consists of 13 residues. V was pared by 2 bases and J by 5 bases, with 2 bases of the junction left unmatched. The CDR3 sequence: CASSLNGGDEQYF. The CDR3 DNA reads as TGTGCCAGCAGTTTAAACGGGGGGGACGAGCAGTACTTC.